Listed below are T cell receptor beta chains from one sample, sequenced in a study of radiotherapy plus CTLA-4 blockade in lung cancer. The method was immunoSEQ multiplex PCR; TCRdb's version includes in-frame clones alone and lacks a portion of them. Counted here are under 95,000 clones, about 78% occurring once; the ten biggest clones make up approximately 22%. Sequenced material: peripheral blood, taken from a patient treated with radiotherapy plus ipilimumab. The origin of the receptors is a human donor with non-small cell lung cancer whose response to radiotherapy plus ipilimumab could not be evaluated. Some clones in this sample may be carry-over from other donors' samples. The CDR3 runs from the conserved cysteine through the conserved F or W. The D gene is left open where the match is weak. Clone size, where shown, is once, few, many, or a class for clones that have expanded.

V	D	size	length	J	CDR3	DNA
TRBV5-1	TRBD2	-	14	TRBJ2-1	CASSDGGGRNEQFF	TGCGCCAGCAGCGATGGGGGAGGGCGGAATGAGCAGTTCTTC
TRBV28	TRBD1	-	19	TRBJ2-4	CASSLGTGALRFAKNIQYF	TGTGCCAGCAGTCTGGGGACAGGGGCTCTCCGTTTCGCCAAAAACATTCAGTACTTC
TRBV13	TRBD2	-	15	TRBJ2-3	CASSLDTSASDTQYF	TGTGCCAGCAGCTTAGACACTAGCGCGTCAGATACGCAGTATTTT
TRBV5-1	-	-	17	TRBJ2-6	CASSLVDSFSGANVLTF	TGCGCCAGCAGCTTGGTCGACAGCTTCTCTGGGGCCAACGTCCTGACTTTC
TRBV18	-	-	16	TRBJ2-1	CASSPTGLVMGNEQFF	TGTGCCAGCTCACCAACGGGACTCGTTATGGGCAATGAGCAGTTCTTC
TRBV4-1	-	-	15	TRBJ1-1	CASSQDRTFATEAFF	TGCGCCAGCAGCCAAGACAGAACATTTGCCACTGAAGCTTTCTTT
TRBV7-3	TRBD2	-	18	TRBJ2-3	CASSLNRLAGGSTDTQYF	TGTGCCAGCAGCTTAAACCGGCTAGCGGGGGGGAGCACAGATACGCAGTATTTT
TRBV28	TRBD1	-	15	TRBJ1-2	CASSSRDRANYGYTF	TGTGCCAGCAGTTCCCGGGACAGGGCTAACTATGGCTACACCTTC
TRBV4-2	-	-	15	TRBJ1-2	CASSQSVGENYGYTF	TGTGCCAGCAGCCAAAGCGTGGGTGAGAACTATGGCTACACCTTC
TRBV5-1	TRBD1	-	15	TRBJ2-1	CASILDRADLNEQFF	TGCGCCAGCATCCTGGACAGGGCGGATTTAAATGAGCAGTTCTTC
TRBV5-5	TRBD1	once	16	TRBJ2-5	CASSFDSETGGETQYF	TGTGCCAGCAGCTTTGACTCCGAGACAGGGGGAGAGACCCAGTACTTC
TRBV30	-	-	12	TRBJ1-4	CAWSHWEEKLFF	TGTGCCTGGAGCCATTGGGAGGAAAAACTGTTTTTT
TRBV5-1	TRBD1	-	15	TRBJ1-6	CASSLGTGVSSPLHF	TGCGCCAGCAGCTTGGGGACAGGGGTTAGTTCACCCCTCCACTTT
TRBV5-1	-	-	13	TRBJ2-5	CASKQGNQETQYF	TGCGCCAGCAAACAGGGAAATCAAGAGACCCAGTACTTC
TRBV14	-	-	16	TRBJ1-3	CASSQERIFSGNTIYF	TGTGCCAGCAGCCAAGAGCGGATTTTCTCTGGAAACACCATATATTTT
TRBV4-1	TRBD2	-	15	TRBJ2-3	CASSQAGTSSDTQYF	TGCGCCAGCAGCCAAGCCGGGACTAGTAGCGATACGCAGTATTTT
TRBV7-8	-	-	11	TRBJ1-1	CASSLDSGAFF	TGTGCCAGCAGCTTAGATTCGGGTGCTTTCTTT
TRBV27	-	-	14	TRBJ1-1	CASPLGRGGFEAFF	TGTGCCAGCCCTCTAGGGCGGGGGGGATTTGAAGCTTTCTTT
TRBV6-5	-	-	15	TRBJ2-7	CASRRGTAGGGEQYF	TGTGCCAGCAGAAGGGGGACAGCCGGGGGAGGAGAGCAGTACTTC
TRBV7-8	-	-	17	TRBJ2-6	CASTLRIGVLGANVLTF	TGTGCCAGCACCCTGAGGATAGGGGTCCTTGGGGCCAACGTCCTGACTTTC
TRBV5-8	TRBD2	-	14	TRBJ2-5	CASSLWGGQETQYF	TGTGCCAGCAGCTTGTGGGGGGGTCAAGAGACCCAGTACTTC
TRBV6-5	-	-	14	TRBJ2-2	CASRWGQNTGELFF	TGTGCCAGCAGATGGGGACAAAATACCGGGGAGCTGTTTTTT
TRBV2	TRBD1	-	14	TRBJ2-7	CASSPPGQGYEQYF	TGTGCCAGCAGTCCCCCGGGACAGGGATACGAGCAGTACTTC
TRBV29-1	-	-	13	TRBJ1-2	CSVVEAGDYGYTF	TGCAGCGTTGTTGAGGCAGGGGATTATGGCTACACCTTC
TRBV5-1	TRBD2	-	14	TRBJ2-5	CASKSGGAEETQYF	TGCGCCAGCAAGAGCGGGGGGGCCGAGGAGACCCAGTACTTC
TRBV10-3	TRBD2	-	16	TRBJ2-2	CAISPRTSGGPGELFF	TGTGCCATCAGCCCTAGGACTAGCGGGGGCCCCGGGGAGCTGTTTTTT
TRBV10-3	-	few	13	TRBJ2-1	CASSTDRDNEQFF	TGTGCCAGCAGCACGGACAGAGACAATGAGCAGTTCTTC
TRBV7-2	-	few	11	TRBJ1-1	CASSSDTEAFF	TGTGCCAGCAGCTCCGACACTGAAGCTTTCTTT
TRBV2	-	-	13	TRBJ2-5	CASSDGGRETQYF	TGTGCCAGCAGTGATGGGGGGAGGGAGACCCAGTACTTC
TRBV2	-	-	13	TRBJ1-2	CASSPWVEGGYTF	TGTGCCAGCAGTCCCTGGGTGGAGGGCGGCTACACCTTC
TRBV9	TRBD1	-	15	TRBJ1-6	CASSTGQGVGSPLHF	TGTGCCAGCAGCACGGGACAGGGTGTAGGTTCACCCCTCCACTTT
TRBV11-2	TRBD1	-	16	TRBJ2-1	CASSLEPYQGASEQFF	TGTGCCAGCAGCTTAGAGCCCTATCAGGGGGCCAGCGAGCAGTTCTTC
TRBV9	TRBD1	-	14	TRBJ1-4	CASSYGQGDEKLFF	TGTGCCAGCAGCTACGGACAGGGAGACGAAAAACTGTTTTTT
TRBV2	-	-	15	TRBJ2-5	CASSEAWGSQETQYF	TGTGCCAGCAGTGAAGCGTGGGGCAGCCAAGAGACCCAGTACTTC
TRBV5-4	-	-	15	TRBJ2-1	CASSPGTRSYNEQFF	TGTGCCAGCAGCCCCGGGACTCGCTCCTACAATGAGCAGTTCTTC
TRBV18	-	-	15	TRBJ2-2	CASSPRQGPTGELFF	TGTGCCAGCTCACCACGGCAGGGCCCCACCGGGGAGCTGTTTTTT
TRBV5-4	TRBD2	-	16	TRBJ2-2	CASSLVAGVNTGELFF	TGTGCCAGCAGCTTGGTGGCGGGGGTGAACACCGGGGAGCTGTTTTTT
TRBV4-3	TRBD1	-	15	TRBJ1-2	CASSHEGANGDGYTF	TGCGCCAGCAGCCATGAGGGGGCGAACGGCGATGGCTACACCTTC
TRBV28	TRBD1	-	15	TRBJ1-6	CASSLWRQGNSPLHF	TGTGCCAGCAGTTTATGGAGACAGGGAAATTCACCCCTCCACTTT
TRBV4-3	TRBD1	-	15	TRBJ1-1	CASSQGDRGGTEAFF	TGCGCCAGCAGCCAAGGAGACAGGGGTGGAACTGAAGCTTTCTTT
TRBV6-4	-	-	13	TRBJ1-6	CASSAQTESPLHF	TGTGCCAGCAGTGCCCAGACTGAGTCACCCCTCCACTTT
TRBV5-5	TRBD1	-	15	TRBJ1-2	CASSFGTGVNYGYTF	TGTGCCAGCAGCTTCGGAACAGGGGTTAACTATGGCTACACCTTC
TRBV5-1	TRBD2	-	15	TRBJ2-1	CASSLSSGVRGEQFF	TGCGCCAGCAGCCTTTCTAGCGGGGTTAGGGGTGAGCAGTTCTTC
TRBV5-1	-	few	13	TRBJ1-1	CASSLGGDTEAFF	TGCGCCAGCAGCTTAGGAGGGGACACTGAAGCTTTCTTT
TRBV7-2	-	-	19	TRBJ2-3	CASSSAPGSRSGLTDTQYF	TGTGCCAGCAGCTCCGCCCCAGGATCGAGGAGCGGCCTTACAGATACGCAGTATTTT
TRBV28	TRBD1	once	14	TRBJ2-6	CASRTGPGANVLTF	TGTGCCAGCAGGACAGGGCCTGGGGCCAACGTCCTGACTTTC
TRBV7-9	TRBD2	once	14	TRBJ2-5	CASSFPGGGETQYF	TGTGCCAGCAGCTTCCCGGGAGGTGGGGAGACCCAGTACTTC
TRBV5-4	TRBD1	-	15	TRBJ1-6	CASSLDRGEYSPLHF	TGTGCCAGCAGCTTGGACAGGGGGGAGTATTCACCCCTCCACTTT
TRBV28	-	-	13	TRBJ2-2	CASSPRGTGELFF	TGTGCCAGCAGTCCTCGGGGCACCGGGGAGCTGTTTTTT
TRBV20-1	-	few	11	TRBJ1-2	CSGEANYGYTF	TGCAGCGGGGAGGCAAACTATGGCTACACCTTC
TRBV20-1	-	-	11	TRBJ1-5	CSGGRIGAQHF	TGCAGTGGGGGCCGTATTGGGGCCCAGCATTTT